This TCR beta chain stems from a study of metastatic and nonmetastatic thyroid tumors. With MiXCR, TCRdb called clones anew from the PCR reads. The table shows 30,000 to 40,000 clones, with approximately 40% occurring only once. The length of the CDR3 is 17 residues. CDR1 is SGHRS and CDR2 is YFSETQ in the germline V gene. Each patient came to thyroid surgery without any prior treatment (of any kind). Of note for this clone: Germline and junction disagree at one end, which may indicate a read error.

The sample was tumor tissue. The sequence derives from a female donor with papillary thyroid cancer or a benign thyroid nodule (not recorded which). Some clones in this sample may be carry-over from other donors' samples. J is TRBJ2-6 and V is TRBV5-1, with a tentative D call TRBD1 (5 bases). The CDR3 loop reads CASSLDAQGSEANVLTF. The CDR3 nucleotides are TGCGCCAGCAGCTTGGACGCCCAGGGCTCTGAGGCCAACGTCCTGACTTTC.